This TCR delta chain came from a study of Vδ1+ human thymocytes. General study results and limits: Bulk data may be misread because of unexpected Vdelta2 sequences. Highly polyclonal TRG and TRD repertoires with Gaussian CDR3 length distributions appeared in thymus.

The CDR3 length is 22 residues. Germline CDR1 reads TSWWSYY; CDR2 reads QGS. V trimming: 0 bases; J trimming: 9 bases; junction bases outside the gene matches: 24. Sequences come from RNA converted to cDNA by reverse transcription. Multiplex PCR used pooled V-gene forward primers and a constant-region reverse primer to amplify CDR3s. TCRdb ran CATT on the multiplex PCR reads. The sample has 20,000 to 25,000 delta-chain clones, around 7.4% seen once. Regarding this clone: Its specificity is unknown.

The receptor's source is a child less than two years old who had congenital heart surgery. The V gene is TRDV1, the J gene TRDJ2, with TRDD3 matching 11 bases. Sample: Vdelta1+ gamma-delta thymocytes from the thymus. The sample's subset: FACS-sorted CD3+ TCRalphabeta- TCRVdelta1+ TCRVdelta2- thymocytes. For the CDR3, the DNA is TGTGCTCTTGGGGAACTGGTCTTTCCTAATGGGTCGCTGGGGGATACTTTAACACAACTCTTCTTT. It translates to CALGELVFPNGSLGDTLTQLFF.